This T cell receptor (beta chain) was retrieved from a study of cytomegalovirus exposure and HLA in healthy donors. Notes on the study in general: It was taken for granted in presence/absence analyses that sequencing depth across donors was roughly uniform. High specificity and sensitivity for cytomegalovirus status were reported for the classifier.

On this clone itself: Its antigen is unknown.

CDR3 size: 10 residues. Trimming took off 5 bases at V and 9 bases at J, with 8 bases between the two ends. Germline V gene sequence: CDR1 SQVTM, CDR2 ANQGSEA. 60 Vbeta and 13 Jbeta primers were used in PCR. Repertoires were generated with immunoSEQ multiplex PCR, while TCRdb's copy carries only in-frame clones and drops some. This repertoire shows 95,000 to 150,000 clones, around 78% found once; its top ten account for 3.6%. The chain couples TRBV29-1 to TRBJ2-1; D remains ambiguous. The TCR comes from a man in his forties or fifties in good health and CMV-seronegative. What was sequenced was PBMCs. CDR3 region: CSVSEGEQFF. In DNA, the CDR3 is TGCAGCGTTAGCGAAGGTGAGCAGTTCTTC.